This T cell receptor beta chain was sequenced in a study of PD-L1 blockade in urothelial cancer. This sample's time point: pretreatment peripheral blood. The method was immunoSEQ multiplex PCR; TCRdb's version includes in-frame clones alone and lacks a portion of them. This table has about 63,000 clones, roughly 79% appearing once. This clone was seen only once. With 2 bases clipped from V and 3 bases from J, the junction kept 9 bases outside the gene matches. CDR3 size: 18 residues. CDR1 MGHRA and CDR2 YSYEKL come from the germline V gene. The clonotype originates from a man aged 70 or older with urothelial cancer. The material sequenced was PBMCs, taken around atezolizumab (anti-PD-L1) treatment. The chain uses TRBV4-1 and TRBJ2-3; the match to TRBD2 covers 12 bases. The CDR3 region is CASSQLTRGLAGTDTQYF. The CDR3 region has the DNA TGCGCCAGCAGCCAACTTACCCGCGGACTAGCGGGAACAGATACGCAGTATTTT.